One sample yielded the 16 T cell receptor beta chains listed below, sequenced in a study of CD8+ T cells in alopecia areata. Isolated RNA was reverse transcribed into cDNA used as the sequencing template. Profiled with immunoSEQ multiplex PCR; TCRdb holds only in-frame clones, not every one. The table includes 87,000 or so clones, just over 70% detected once. Treatment defined: oral pan-JAK inhibitor, 5-10 mg twice daily. The sample here was CD8+ T cells sorted from blood, taken between weeks 44 and 45, from a patient treated with tofacitinib. The source of these receptors is a human donor with alopecia areata.

This chain joins TRBV9 and TRBJ2-1; D gene ambiguous. This CDR3 comprises 13 residues. V lost 1 base to trimming and J lost 6 bases, with 8 bases between them. Germline V CDR1 and CDR2: SGDLS, YYNGEE. In DNA, the CDR3 is TGTGCCAGCAGCGTAAGAGAAGTCAATGAGCAGTTCTTC. It yields the protein CASSVREVNEQFF.

The CDR3 DNA sequence: TGCGCCAGCAGTCAATCGAATCGGACAGGTACATTAGAATTAAGCAGGGGGACTGAAGCTTTCTTT. Its protein is CASSQSNRTGTLELSRGTEAFF. The chain uses TRBV23-1 and TRBJ1-1, with 7 positions matching TRBD1. TRBV23-1 is annotated as an ORF whose role is uncertain. This CDR3 has 22 amino acids. V lost 0 bases, J lost 5 bases, and 27 bases stayed unmatched.

The CDR3 bases are TGTGCCAGCAGCTTAGGGGGAGTGTACAATGAGCAGTTCTTC. Translation gives CASSLGGVYNEQFF. This chain links TRBV11-2 with TRBJ2-1, with D tentatively TRBD2 (5 bases). Germline CDR1 SGHAT, CDR2 FQNNGV. The V end lost 1 base, the J end lost 4 bases, and 8 bases lay between the germline ends. This CDR3 spans 14 amino acids.

The CDR3 is CASSYSDAGGNYEQYF. DNA for the CDR3: TGTGCCAGCAGTTACTCCGACGCGGGGGGCAATTACGAGCAGTACTTC. The V call is TRBV6-5, the J call TRBJ2-7; 8 nucleotides align to TRBD2. Looked up from germline, CDR1 is MNHEY and CDR2 is SVGAGI. V shed 0 bases, J shed 4 bases, and the junction held 8 bases outside the gene matches. This CDR3 has 16 amino acids.

V is TRBV7-9 and J is TRBJ1-1; tentatively, D is TRBD1 (5 bases). Trimming stripped 5 bases from V and 3 bases from J, with 13 bases between. Germline V gene sequence: CDR1 SEHNR, CDR2 FQNEAQ (reference sequence). The CDR3 has 14 amino acids. CDR3 in amino acids: CASSRVTRDTEAFF. In DNA, the CDR3 is TGTGCCAGCAGCAGAGTGACCAGGGACACTGAAGCTTTCTTT.

The chain couples TRBV6-5 to TRBJ2-7; a weak D match, TRBD2 (5 bases). The CDR3 is 13 amino acids. CDR1 is MNHEY and CDR2 is SVGAGI in the germline V gene. V was shortened by 4 bases and J by 4 bases, with 11 bases between the two germline ends. CDR3 nucleotides: TGTGCCAGCAGTTGGGGAGATCTATACGAGCAGTACTTC. Protein product: CASSWGDLYEQYF.

The V call is TRBV19, the J call TRBJ2-1, with TRBD2 as a possible D gene (5 bases). Germline CDR1 is LNHDA and CDR2 is SQIVND (reference sequence). This CDR3 has 17 residues. V lost 8 bases, J lost 0 bases, and 20 bases lay in between. The CDR3 protein is CASAPLEGFSSYNEQFF. The CDR3 region has the DNA TGTGCCAGTGCCCCCCTCGAGGGCTTTAGCTCCTACAATGAGCAGTTCTTC.

The V call is TRBV7-2, the J call TRBJ2-3; no clear D gene. The CDR3 is 16 amino acids. Germline V lookup: CDR1 SGHTA, CDR2 FQGNSA. The V end was cut by 1 base, the J end by 2 bases, with 13 bases between. CDR3 sequence reads: CASSLGGRRPTDTQYF. The CDR3, as DNA: TGTGCCAGCAGCTTAGGAGGTAGAAGACCCACAGATACGCAGTATTTT.

There are a few counts of this clone. The J gene is TRBJ2-3, the V gene TRBV7-9, with a tentative D call TRBD2 (6 bases). Germline loops: CDR1 SEHNR, CDR2 FQNEAQ (reference sequence). This CDR3 is 15 amino acids long. V was clipped by 5 bases and J by 0 bases, with 12 bases between them. The CDR3, as DNA: TGTGCCAGCAGCGGTAGCGGAATTAGCACAGATACGCAGTATTTT. Its protein is CASSGSGISTDTQYF.

This clone has a single count. This chain connects TRBV4-1 to TRBJ2-1; D may correspond to TRBD1 or TRBD2 (5 bases each). This CDR3 has 15 residues. V dropped 0 bases and J dropped 8 bases, with 14 bases sitting between them. The germline V gene encodes CDR1 MGHRA and CDR2 YSYEKL. CDR3 in amino acids: CASSQEGPGTDEQFF. The CDR3 DNA reads TGCGCCAGCAGCCAAGAGGGACCAGGGACGGATGAGCAGTTCTTC.

The rearrangement joins TRBV29-1 to TRBJ2-1, with 7 bases fitting TRBD2. Germline V gene sequence: CDR1 SQVTM, CDR2 ANQGSEA. CDR3 length equals 12 residues. V was clipped by 5 bases and J by 10 bases; unmatched bases: 8. As DNA, the CDR3 is TGCAGCGTTAGGACTAGTCGGGGAGAGCAGTTCTTC. This translates into CSVRTSRGEQFF.

V usage is TRBV10-2 and J usage is TRBJ1-1; D not resolved. Trimming took 3 bases from V and 1 from J, leaving 6 bases between them. Per germline, CDR1 WSHSY and CDR2 SAAADI. The CDR3 consists of 13 residues. The CDR3 sequence: CASSDRWNTEAFF. DNA of the CDR3: TGCGCCAGCAGTGACAGGTGGAACACTGAAGCTTTCTTT.

V gene TRBV7-2 combines with J gene TRBJ2-5, with 7 bases identical to TRBD2. This CDR3 has 15 residues. With 1 base clipped from V and 3 bases from J, the junction kept 5 bases outside the gene matches. Germline CDR1 and CDR2: SGHTA and FQGNSA. CDR3 sequence reads: CASSLGGGGEETQYF. CDR3 DNA sequence: TGTGCCAGCAGCTTAGGGGGGGGAGGAGAAGAGACCCAGTACTTC.

V gene TRBV30 combines with J gene TRBJ2-7; D possibly corresponds to TRBD1 (6 bases). From germline, CDR1 is GTSNPN and CDR2 SVGIG (reference sequence). The length of the CDR3 is 12 residues. Trimming removed 1 base from V and 6 bases from J, with 10 bases in between. Written as DNA, the CDR3 is TGTGCCTGGAGTGAGGGGGTAGGCGAGCAGTACTTC. Its protein product is CAWSEGVGEQYF.

This clone was picked up one time. This rearrangement joins TRBV5-1 to TRBJ2-3; TRBD1 might be the D (5 bases). The V gene lost 3 bases and the J gene lost 2 bases, with 7 bases spanning the gap. The CDR3 has 13 amino acids. Germline CDR1 is SGHRS and CDR2 is YFSETQ. The CDR3 bases are TGCGCCAGCAGCTGGACATCCACAGATACGCAGTATTTT. It translates to CASSWTSTDTQYF. Full variable domain (rest looked up from reference TRBV5-1 and TRBJ2-3): KAGVTQTPRYLIKTRGQQVTLSCSPISGHRSVSWYQQTPGQGLQFLFEYFSETQRNKGNFPGRFSGRQFSNSRSEMNVSTLELGDSALYLCASSWTSTDTQYFGPGTRLTVL.

The V call is TRBV30, the J call TRBJ1-1, with D perhaps matching TRBD1 (6 bases). Germline V gene sequence: CDR1 GTSNPN, CDR2 SVGIG (reference sequence). The V gene lost 2 bases and the J gene lost 4 bases, with 11 bases spanning the gap. The CDR3 totals 13 residues. The CDR3 protein is CAWSQGMSTEAFF. Here the CDR3 DNA reads TGTGCCTGGAGTCAGGGGATGAGCACTGAAGCTTTCTTT.